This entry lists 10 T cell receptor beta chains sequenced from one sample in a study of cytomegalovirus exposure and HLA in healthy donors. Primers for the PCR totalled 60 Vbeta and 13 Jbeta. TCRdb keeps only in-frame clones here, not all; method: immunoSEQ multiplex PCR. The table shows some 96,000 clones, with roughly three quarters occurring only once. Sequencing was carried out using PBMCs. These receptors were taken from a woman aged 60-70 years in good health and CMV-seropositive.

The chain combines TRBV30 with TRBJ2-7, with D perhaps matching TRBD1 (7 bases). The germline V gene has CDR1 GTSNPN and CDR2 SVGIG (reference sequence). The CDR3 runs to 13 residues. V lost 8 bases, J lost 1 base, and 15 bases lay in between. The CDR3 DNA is TGTGCCGGGACGCGGGACAGTTCCTACGAGCAGTACTTC. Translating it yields CAGTRDSSYEQYF.

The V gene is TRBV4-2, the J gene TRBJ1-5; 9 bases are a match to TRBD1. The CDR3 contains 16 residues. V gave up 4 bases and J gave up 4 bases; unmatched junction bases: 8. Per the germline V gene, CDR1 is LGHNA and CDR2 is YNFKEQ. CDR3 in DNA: TGTGCCAGCAGCCTCACGGACAGGGGTAGGAATCAGCCCCAGCATTTT. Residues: CASSLTDRGRNQPQHF.

Here the CDR3 DNA reads TGTGCCAGCAGCTTAGAAGCGGGCCACTACAATGAGCAGTTCTTC. It specifies CASSLEAGHYNEQFF. The gene calls are TRBV11-2 and TRBJ2-1, with D possibly being TRBD2 (6 bases). This CDR3 comprises 15 residues. The V and J ends lost 0 bases and 3 bases respectively, with 9 bases between them. The germline gives CDR1 SGHAT, CDR2 FQNNGV. The variable domain in full, with the rest retrieved from reference TRBV11-2 and TRBJ2-1, is EAGVAQSPRYKIIEKRQSVAFWCNPISGHATLYWYQQILGQGPKLLIQFQNNGVVDDSQLPKDRFSAERLKGVDSTLKIQPAKLEDSAVYLCASSLEAGHYNEQFFGPGTRLTVL.

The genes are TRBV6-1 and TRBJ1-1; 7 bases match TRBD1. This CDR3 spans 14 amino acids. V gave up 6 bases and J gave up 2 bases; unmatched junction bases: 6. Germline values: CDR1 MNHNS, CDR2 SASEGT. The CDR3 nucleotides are TGTGCCAGCAGGAACGACAGGGTAAACACTGAAGCTTTCTTT. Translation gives CASRNDRVNTEAFF.

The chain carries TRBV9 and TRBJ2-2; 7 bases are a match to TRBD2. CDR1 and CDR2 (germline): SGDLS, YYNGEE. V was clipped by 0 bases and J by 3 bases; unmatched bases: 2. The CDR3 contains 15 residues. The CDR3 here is CASSVGGGHTGELFF. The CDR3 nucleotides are TGTGCCAGCAGCGTAGGCGGGGGACACACCGGGGAGCTGTTTTTT.

CDR3 in amino acids: CASSEALGVGYGYTF. DNA for the CDR3: TGTGCCAGCAGTGAAGCGCTGGGCGTCGGTTATGGCTACACCTTC. The chain couples TRBV6-1 to TRBJ1-2, with D hard to call. The length of the CDR3 is 15 residues. The germline V gene has CDR1 MNHNS and CDR2 SASEGT. Trimming removed 0 bases from V and 5 bases from J, with 13 bases in between.

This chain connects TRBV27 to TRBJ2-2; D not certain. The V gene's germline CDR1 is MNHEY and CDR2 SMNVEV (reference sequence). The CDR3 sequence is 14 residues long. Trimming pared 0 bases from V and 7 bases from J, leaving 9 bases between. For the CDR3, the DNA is TGTGCCAGCAGTTTATCGGGCTTTTTCGGGGAGCTGTTTTTT. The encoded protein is CASSLSGFFGELFF.

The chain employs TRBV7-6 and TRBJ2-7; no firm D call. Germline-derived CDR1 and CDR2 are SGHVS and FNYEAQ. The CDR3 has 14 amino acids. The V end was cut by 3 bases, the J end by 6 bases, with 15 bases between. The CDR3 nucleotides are TGTGCCAGCAGCTTGCGAGAGCTAGAACCCGAGCAGTACTTC. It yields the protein CASSLRELEPEQYF.

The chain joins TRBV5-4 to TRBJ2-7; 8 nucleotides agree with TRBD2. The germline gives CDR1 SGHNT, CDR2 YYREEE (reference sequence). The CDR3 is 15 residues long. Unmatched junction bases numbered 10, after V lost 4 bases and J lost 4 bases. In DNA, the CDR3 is TGTGCCAGCAGCCCTGCGGTAGCGGGGAAGTACGAGCAGTACTTC. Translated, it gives CASSPAVAGKYEQYF.

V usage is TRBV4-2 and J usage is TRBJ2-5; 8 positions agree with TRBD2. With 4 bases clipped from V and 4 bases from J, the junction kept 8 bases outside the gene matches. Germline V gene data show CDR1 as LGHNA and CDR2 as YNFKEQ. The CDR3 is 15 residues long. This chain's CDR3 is CASSRPGGGVETQYF. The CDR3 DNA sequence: TGTGCCAGCAGCCGACCGGGGGGGGGCGTAGAGACCCAGTACTTC.